This TCR beta chain was captured by sequencing in a study of T cell responses to AZD1222 COVID-19 vaccine. Whole-study findings and limits: Seropositivity was recorded at baseline in only six AZD1222 recipients. An increase in Spike-specific TCR breadth and depth was observed after two AZD1222 doses. The sample set comprised mostly white British donors with more females, and clonal diversity was possibly underestimated.

With respect to this clone: What it recognizes is unknown.

Method: immunoSEQ multiplex PCR; TCRdb's copy keeps in-frame clones and lacks some. The table shows approximately 67,000 clones, with about nine tenths occurring only once. This TCR came from an adult in good health. The sequenced sample was peripheral blood, obtained on day 0 of AZD1222 vaccination.

CDR3 DNA sequence: TGTGCCAGCAGTGCCGGGACAGGGTGGATGGGGAGCAATCAGCCCCAGCATTTT. Its translation: CASSAGTGWMGSNQPQHF. The chain uses TRBV28 and TRBJ1-5; 9 nucleotides line up with TRBD1. The CDR3 totals 18 residues. Germline CDR1 MDHEN, CDR2 SYDVKM. V lost 5 bases and J lost 1; bases outside the gene matches: 12.